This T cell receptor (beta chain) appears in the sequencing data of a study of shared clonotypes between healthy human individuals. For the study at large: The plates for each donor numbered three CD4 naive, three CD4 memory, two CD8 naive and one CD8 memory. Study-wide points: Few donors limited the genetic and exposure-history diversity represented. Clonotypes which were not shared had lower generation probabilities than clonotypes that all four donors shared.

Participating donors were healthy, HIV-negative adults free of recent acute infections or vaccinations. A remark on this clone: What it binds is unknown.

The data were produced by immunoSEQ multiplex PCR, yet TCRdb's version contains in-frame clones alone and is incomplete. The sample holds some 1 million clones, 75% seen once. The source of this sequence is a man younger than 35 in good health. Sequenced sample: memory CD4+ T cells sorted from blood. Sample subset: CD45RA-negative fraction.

CDR3 DNA: TGTGCCAGCAGCCCCCTTAAGCAGTTCTTC. It encodes CASSPLKQFF. The V gene is TRBV7-4, the J gene TRBJ2-1; D not certain. The germline V and J ends were trimmed by 5 bases and 11 bases, with 7 bases remaining between them. Germline CDR1 and CDR2: SGHVT and SQSDAQ. This CDR3 spans 10 amino acids.